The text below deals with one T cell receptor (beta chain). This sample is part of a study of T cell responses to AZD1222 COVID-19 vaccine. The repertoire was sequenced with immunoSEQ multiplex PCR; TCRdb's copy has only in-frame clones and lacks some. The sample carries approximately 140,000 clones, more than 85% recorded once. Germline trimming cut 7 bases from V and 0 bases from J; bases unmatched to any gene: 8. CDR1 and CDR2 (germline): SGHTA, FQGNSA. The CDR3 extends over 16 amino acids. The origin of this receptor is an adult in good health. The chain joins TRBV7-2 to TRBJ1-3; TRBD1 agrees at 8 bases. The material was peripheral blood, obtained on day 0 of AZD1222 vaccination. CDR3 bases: TGTGCCAGCACCGACAGGGGCCCTTTCTCTGGAAACACCATATATTTT. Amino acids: CASTDRGPFSGNTIYF.